Following are 17 T cell receptor beta chains from one sample sequenced in a study of CD8+ T cells in alopecia areata. Following RNA extraction, reverse transcription yielded cDNA that acted as the sequencing template. Measured with immunoSEQ multiplex PCR; TCRdb has only the in-frame clones, and not every one. The sample is made up of 290,000 or so clones, none counted only once. Cells pooled from cutaneous lymph nodes were sorted on CD4, CD8alpha, NKG2D, NKG2ACE and other markers. Sequenced material: CD4+ T cells sorted from a lymph node. Source of these receptors: a C3H/HeJ mouse with alopecia areata. The MHC haplotype of the strain is H2-k.

Regarding this clone: The germline and genes are mouse ones. The read comes to an end 4 residues before the CDR3 does, leaving the germline J gene to fill in the end. The chain recombines TRBV5 with TRBJ2-3, with 11 bases identical to TRBD2. This CDR3 contains 17 residues. Per the germline V gene, CDR1 is LGHNA and CDR2 is YNLKQL (reference sequence). Germline trimming cut 0 bases from V and 1 base from J; bases unmatched to any gene: 3. The sequenced part of the CDR3 DNA is TGTGCCAGCAGCCAAGAGAACTGGGGGGGCGGTGCAGAA. It yields the protein CASSQENWGGGAE. The complete CDR3 reads CASSQENWGGGAETLYF.

Note on this clone: Genes and germline are mouse. The read ends 4 residues shy of where the CDR3 ends; the end is completed using the germline J gene. J is TRBJ1-2 and V is TRBV19, with 8 bases fitting TRBD1. This CDR3 region has 14 residues. CDR1 FNHDT and CDR2 SITEND come from the germline V gene (reference sequence). The DNA read from the CDR3 is TGTGCCAGCAGTATCAGGGGGCTGGGGTCC. Translated, it gives CASSIRGLGS. The entire CDR3 is CASSIRGLGSDYTF.

Concerning this clone: The gene names given are mouse names. The read stops 4 residues short of the end of the CDR3; the missing end is completed from the germline J gene. The identical CDR3 is also encoded by other nucleotide sequences in the sample. This sequence joins TRBV13-3 and TRBJ2-2, with D uncertain. The V end lost 2 bases, the J end lost 1 base, and 6 bases lay between the germline ends. The CDR3 has 14 residues. Germline V gives CDR1 NNHDY, CDR2 SYVADS. CDR3 bases read: TGTGCCAGCAGTGAGGCAGGAAACACCGGG. This encodes CASSEAGNTG. The complete CDR3 sequence is CASSEAGNTGQLYF.

This clone was seen a few times. Genes and germline are mouse. Coverage ceases 4 residues before the CDR3 finishes, and the germline J gene fills in the end. This sequence joins TRBV13-1 and TRBJ2-7; TRBD1 matches 9 bases. V lost 5 bases, J lost 1 base, and 1 base stayed unmatched. The CDR3 loop spans 13 amino acids. Germline-derived CDR1 and CDR2 are NSHNY and SYGAGN. The CDR3 sequence is CASRGTGSYEQYF. The CDR3 bases that were read are TGTGCCAGCAGAGGGACAGGGTCCTAT.

This clone was observed a handful of times. The genes are named according to mouse. Read data end 4 residues before the CDR3 end; the end is taken from the germline J gene. This rearrangement joins TRBV5 to TRBJ1-4, with D perhaps matching TRBD1 (5 bases). CDR3 length: 15 residues. Germline V gives CDR1 LGHNA, CDR2 YNLKQL (reference sequence). CDR3 DNA (partial): TGTGCCAGCAGCCGCCCGGGACTGGGGGGCGAA. This sequence encodes CASSRPGLGGE. In full, the CDR3 is CASSRPGLGGERLFF.

Of note for this clone: Mouse names are used for the genes. The read falls 4 residues short of the CDR3 end, and the missing part is taken from the germline J gene. The chain carries TRBV1 and TRBJ2-2; 8 bases align to TRBD1. V shed 2 bases and J 4 bases; nucleotides not matched to a gene: 3. Germline CDR1 is NSQYPW and CDR2 is LRSPGD (reference sequence). The CDR3 runs to 15 residues. The chain's CDR3 is CTCSAQQGGTGQLYF. Partial CDR3 DNA: TGCACCTGCAGTGCACAACAGGGGGGCACCGGG.

To note about this clone: Here the gene names and germline are mouse. The read gets to within 4 residues of the CDR3 end, and the germline J gene fills in the rest. Other DNA variants within this sample encode the same CDR3. The genes are TRBV1 and TRBJ1-1, with D maybe TRBD1 (5 bases). The germline V gene encodes CDR1 NSQYPW and CDR2 LRSPGD (reference sequence). CDR3 length: 13 residues. CDR3 bases read: TGCACCTGCAGTGCAGGGGGAGGGGCA. Translating it yields CTCSAGGGA. The full CDR3 protein is CTCSAGGGAEVFF.

Of note for this clone: Germline and genes here are mouse. The DNA ends 3 residues before the CDR3 does, and the rest of the CDR3 is filled in from the germline J gene. The J gene is TRBJ1-6, the V gene TRBV13-1; no firm D call. TRBJ1-6 has ORF status, its function being uncertain. The CDR3 covers 13 residues. Germline lookup yields CDR1 NSHNY and CDR2 SYGAGN. Deletions cut 3 bases from V and 10 bases from J, with 11 bases between. CDR3 DNA, as far as it was read: TGTGCCAGCAGTGGACAAGCCGGATCGCCC. Protein: CASSGQAGSP. The full CDR3 reads CASSGQAGSPLYF.

About this clone: Any gene name here is a mouse gene name. The read ends 4 residues before the CDR3 terminus; that terminus is restored from the germline J gene. The chain employs TRBV13-1 and TRBJ2-1; 12 positions match TRBD2. The germline V gene encodes CDR1 NSHNY and CDR2 SYGAGN. The length of the CDR3 is 18 residues. J was trimmed by 2 bases and V by 3 bases; bases with no gene match: 9. This CDR3 reads CASSATGTGGRDYAEQFF. CDR3 DNA (partial): TGTGCCAGCAGTGCCACCGGGACTGGGGGGCGGGACTATGCT.

As to this clone: Mouse gene names and germline throughout. The read is 4 residues too short to cover the CDR3 end, so that end is filled in from the germline J gene. The V gene is TRBV13-1, the J gene TRBJ1-2; 9 bases map to TRBD1. J was trimmed by 4 bases and V by 2 bases; bases with no gene match: 6. This CDR3 spans 15 amino acids. The germline gives CDR1 NSHNY, CDR2 SYGAGN. CDR3 protein: CASSERGQGSSDYTF. The CDR3 DNA, read in part, is TGTGCCAGCAGTGAGCGGGGACAGGGAAGCTCC.

Only a few counts were recorded for this clone. The germline and genes are mouse ones. The sequence runs out 4 residues before the end of the CDR3; the remainder is reconstructed from the germline J gene. The chain carries TRBV13-1 and TRBJ2-7; no clear D gene. This CDR3 is built from 13 residues. V was pared by 2 bases and J by 3 bases, with 9 bases between. Germline loops: CDR1 NSHNY, CDR2 SYGAGN. The CDR3 loop is CASSERVNYEQYF. The CDR3 bases that were read are TGTGCCAGCAGTGAAAGGGTGAACTAT.

This clone has more than one count but fewer than ten. The listed genes are named as in mouse. Read coverage stops 4 residues before the CDR3 terminus; the germline J gene supplies the remainder. The chain joins TRBV13-2 to TRBJ2-1; 7 bases line up with TRBD2. The CDR3 extends over 12 amino acids. Per germline, CDR1 NNHNN and CDR2 SYGAGS (reference sequence). Here the CDR3 reads CASGAWGAEQFF. The sequenced CDR3 bases are TGTGCCAGCGGTGCCTGGGGGGCT.

In its sample, this clone was seen a few times. Gene names refer to mouse genes. CDR3 sequence: CAWSLIRGNSPLYF. CDR3 bases read: TGTGCCTGGAGTCTTATCAGAGGGAATTCGCCC. The genes are TRBV31 and TRBJ1-6; D call uncertain. The read halts 3 residues ahead of the CDR3 end, with the missing end drawn from the germline J gene. TRBJ1-6 is an ORF; its function is uncertain. V was clipped by 0 bases and J by 7 bases, with 10 bases between them. The length of the CDR3 is 14 residues. The germline gives CDR1 GKSSPN, CDR2 SITVG.

This clone was counted only a few times. Germline and genes here are mouse. The CDR3 extends 4 residues past the end of the read, so its final part is completed from the germline J gene. Other DNA sequences within the sample encode an identical CDR3. V and J are TRBV13-1 and TRBJ1-2, with D possibly matching TRBD1 (5 bases). Germline V gene lookup returns CDR1 NSHNY and CDR2 SYGAGN. V gave up 3 bases and J gave up 3 bases, with 9 bases separating them. The CDR3 is 13 amino acids. The chain's CDR3 is CASSAGRDSDYTF. The DNA read from the CDR3 is TGTGCCAGCAGTGCAGGGAGGGACTCC.

This clone was picked up many times. Gene names refer to mouse genes. The read stops 4 residues short of the end of the CDR3; the missing end is completed from the germline J gene. The chain carries TRBV17 and TRBJ2-1; no reliable D call. V shed 3 bases and J shed 4 bases, with 7 bases lying between them. This CDR3 region has 13 residues. Germline V CDR1 and CDR2: MNHDT, YYDKIL. CDR3 bases read: TGTGCTAGCAGTAGGACCAGGTATGCT. Its translation: CASSRTRYA. The whole CDR3 is CASSRTRYAEQFF.

For this clone: Mouse names are used for the genes. The read halts 4 residues ahead of the CDR3 end, with the missing end drawn from the germline J gene. The same CDR3 can be traced to other DNA sequences in this sample. The J gene is TRBJ2-2, the V gene TRBV19; 10 nucleotides align to TRBD1. CDR3 size: 17 residues. CDR1 FNHDT and CDR2 SITEND come from the germline V gene (reference sequence). V dropped 4 bases and J dropped 4; count of bases not matched to a gene: 10. The covered CDR3 bases are TGTGCCAGCAGTGCCGTCCCGGGACAGGGGAGCACCGGG. Translating it yields CASSAVPGQGSTG. The CDR3 in full is CASSAVPGQGSTGQLYF.

A note on this clone: Here the gene names and germline are mouse. The CDR3 extends 4 residues past the end of the read, so its final part is completed from the germline J gene. This rearrangement joins TRBV31 to TRBJ2-1; D perhaps matches TRBD2 (6 bases). Germline V gene lookup returns CDR1 GKSSPN and CDR2 SITVG. V was pared by 3 bases and J by 3 bases, with 9 bases between. The CDR3 spans 13 residues. Partial CDR3 DNA: TGTGCCTGGAGGCTGGGGTTCTATGCT. Its translation is CAWRLGFYA. The CDR3, in full, reads CAWRLGFYAEQFF.